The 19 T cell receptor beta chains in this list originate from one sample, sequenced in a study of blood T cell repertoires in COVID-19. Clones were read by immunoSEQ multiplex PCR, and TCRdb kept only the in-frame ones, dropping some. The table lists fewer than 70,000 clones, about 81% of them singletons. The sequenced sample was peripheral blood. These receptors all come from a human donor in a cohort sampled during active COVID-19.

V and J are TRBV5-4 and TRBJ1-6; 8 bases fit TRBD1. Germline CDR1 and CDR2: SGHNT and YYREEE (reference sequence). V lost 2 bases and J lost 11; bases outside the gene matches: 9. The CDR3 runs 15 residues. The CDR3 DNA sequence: TGTGCCAGCAGCTTTCTGGATGGGACAGGCGCACCCCTCCACTTT. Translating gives CASSFLDGTGAPLHF.

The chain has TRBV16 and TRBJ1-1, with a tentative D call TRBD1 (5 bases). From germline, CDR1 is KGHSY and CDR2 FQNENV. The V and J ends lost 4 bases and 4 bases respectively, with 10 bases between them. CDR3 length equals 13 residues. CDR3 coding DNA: TGTGCCAGCAGCCGGAGGGGATCCACTGAAGCTTTCTTT. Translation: CASSRRGSTEAFF.

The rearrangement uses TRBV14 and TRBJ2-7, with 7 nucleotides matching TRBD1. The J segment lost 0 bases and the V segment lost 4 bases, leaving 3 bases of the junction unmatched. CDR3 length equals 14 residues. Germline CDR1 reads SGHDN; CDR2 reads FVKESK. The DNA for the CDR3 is TGTGCCAGCAGCCCGGGACAGCTCTCCTACGAGCAGTACTTC. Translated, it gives CASSPGQLSYEQYF.

CDR3 nucleotides: TGTGCCTGGAGTGTCCTAGGGGAAGCCGCCGGCGGCTACACCTTC. It translates to CAWSVLGEAAGGYTF. This chain joins TRBV30 and TRBJ1-2; tentative D call: TRBD1 (5 bases). The CDR3 consists of 15 residues. The V gene's germline CDR1 is GTSNPN and CDR2 SVGIG (reference sequence). V was cut by 0 bases and J by 8 bases, with 19 bases left in between.

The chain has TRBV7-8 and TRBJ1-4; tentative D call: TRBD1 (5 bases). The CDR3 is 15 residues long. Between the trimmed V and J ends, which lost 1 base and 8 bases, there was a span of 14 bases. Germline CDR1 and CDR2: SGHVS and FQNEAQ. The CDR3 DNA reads TGTGCCAGCAGCTTAGATGGGGCAGGTTGGGAAAAACTGTTTTTT. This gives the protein CASSLDGAGWEKLFF.

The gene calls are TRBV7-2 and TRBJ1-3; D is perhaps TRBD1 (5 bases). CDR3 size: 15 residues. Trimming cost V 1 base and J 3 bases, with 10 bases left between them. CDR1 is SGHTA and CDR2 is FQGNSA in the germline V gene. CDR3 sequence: CASSLEAGFGNTIYF. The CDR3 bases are TGTGCCAGCAGCTTAGAGGCAGGGTTTGGAAACACCATATATTTT. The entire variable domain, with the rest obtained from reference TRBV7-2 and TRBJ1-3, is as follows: GAGVSQSPSNKVTEKGKDVELRCDPISGHTALYWYRQSLGQGLEFLIYFQGNSAPDKSGLPSDRFSAERTGGSVSTLTIQRTQQEDSAVYLCASSLEAGFGNTIYFGEGSWLTVV.

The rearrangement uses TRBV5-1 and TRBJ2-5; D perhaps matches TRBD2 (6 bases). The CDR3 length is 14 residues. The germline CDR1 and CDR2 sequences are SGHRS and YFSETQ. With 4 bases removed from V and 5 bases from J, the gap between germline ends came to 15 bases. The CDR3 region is CASSGGALGETQYF. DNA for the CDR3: TGCGCCAGCAGCGGCGGGGCCTTGGGGGAGACCCAGTACTTC.

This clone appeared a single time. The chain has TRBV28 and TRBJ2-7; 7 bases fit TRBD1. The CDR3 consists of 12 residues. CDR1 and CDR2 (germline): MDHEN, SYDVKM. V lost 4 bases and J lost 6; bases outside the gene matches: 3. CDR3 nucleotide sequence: TGTGCCAGCAGTTCCGACAGGGCCGAGCAGTACTTC. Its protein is CASSSDRAEQYF.

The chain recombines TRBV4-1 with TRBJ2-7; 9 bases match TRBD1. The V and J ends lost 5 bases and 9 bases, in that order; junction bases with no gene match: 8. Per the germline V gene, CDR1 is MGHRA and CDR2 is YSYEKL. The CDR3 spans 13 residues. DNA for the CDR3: TGCGCCAGCAGCGAATGGGACAGGGAGGGGCAGTACTTC. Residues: CASSEWDREGQYF.

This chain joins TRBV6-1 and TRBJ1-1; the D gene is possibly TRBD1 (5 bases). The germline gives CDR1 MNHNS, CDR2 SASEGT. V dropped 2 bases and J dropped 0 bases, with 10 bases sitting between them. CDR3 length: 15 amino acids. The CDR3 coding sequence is TGTGCCAGCAGTGAAATGGGGCGGATGAACACTGAAGCTTTCTTT. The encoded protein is CASSEMGRMNTEAFF.

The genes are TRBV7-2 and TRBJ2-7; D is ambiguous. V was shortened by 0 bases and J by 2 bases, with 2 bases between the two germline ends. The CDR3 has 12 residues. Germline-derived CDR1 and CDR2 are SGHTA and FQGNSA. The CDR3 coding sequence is TGTGCCAGCAGCTTAGCCACCTACGAGCAGTACTTC. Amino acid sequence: CASSLATYEQYF. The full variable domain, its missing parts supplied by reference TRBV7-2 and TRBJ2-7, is GAGVSQSPSNKVTEKGKDVELRCDPISGHTALYWYRQSLGQGLEFLIYFQGNSAPDKSGLPSDRFSAERTGGSVSTLTIQRTQQEDSAVYLCASSLATYEQYFGPGTRLTVT.

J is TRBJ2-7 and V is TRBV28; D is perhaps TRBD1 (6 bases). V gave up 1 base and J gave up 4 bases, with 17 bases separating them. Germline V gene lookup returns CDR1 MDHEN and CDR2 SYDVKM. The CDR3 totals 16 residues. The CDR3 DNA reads TGTGCCAGCAGTTTATCGGCAGGGGTCAAGGGATACGAGCAGTACTTC. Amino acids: CASSLSAGVKGYEQYF.

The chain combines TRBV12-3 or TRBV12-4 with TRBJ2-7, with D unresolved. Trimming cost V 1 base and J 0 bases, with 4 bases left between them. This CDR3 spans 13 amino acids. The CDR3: CASSLGSSYEQYF. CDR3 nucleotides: TGTGCCAGCAGTTTAGGGAGCTCCTACGAGCAGTACTTC.

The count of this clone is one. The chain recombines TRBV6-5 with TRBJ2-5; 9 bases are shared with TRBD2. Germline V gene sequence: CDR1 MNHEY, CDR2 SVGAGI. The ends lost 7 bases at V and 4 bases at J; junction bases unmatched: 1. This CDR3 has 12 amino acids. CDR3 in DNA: TGTGCCAGCATGCGGGGGGGAGAGACCCAGTACTTC. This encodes CASMRGGETQYF.

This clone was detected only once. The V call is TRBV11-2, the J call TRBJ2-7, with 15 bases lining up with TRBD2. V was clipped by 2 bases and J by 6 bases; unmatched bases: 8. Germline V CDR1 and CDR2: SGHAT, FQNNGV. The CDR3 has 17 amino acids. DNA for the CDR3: TGTGCCAGCAGCTTAAACACCGTGGGACTAGCGGGAGGCGAGCAGTACTTC. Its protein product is CASSLNTVGLAGGEQYF.

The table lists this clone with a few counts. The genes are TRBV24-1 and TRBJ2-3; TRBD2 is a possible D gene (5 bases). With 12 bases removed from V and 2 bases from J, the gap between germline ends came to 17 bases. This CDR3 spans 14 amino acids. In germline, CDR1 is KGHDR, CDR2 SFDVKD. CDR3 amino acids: CASIPWGVTDTQYF. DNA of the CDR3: TGTGCCTCCATCCCGTGGGGAGTCACAGATACGCAGTATTTT.

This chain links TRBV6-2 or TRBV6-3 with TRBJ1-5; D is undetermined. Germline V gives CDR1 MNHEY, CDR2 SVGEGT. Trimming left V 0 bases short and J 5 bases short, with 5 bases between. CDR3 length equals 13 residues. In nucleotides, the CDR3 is TGTGCCAGCAGTTACTCGGGCCATCAGCCCCAGCATTTT. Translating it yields CASSYSGHQPQHF.

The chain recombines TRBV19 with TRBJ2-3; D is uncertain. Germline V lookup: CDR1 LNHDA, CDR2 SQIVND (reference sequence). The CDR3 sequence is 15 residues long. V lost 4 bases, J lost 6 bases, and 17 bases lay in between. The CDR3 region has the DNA TGTGCCAGTAGTACCCCCTTGGAGCCTTGGGATACGCAGTATTTT. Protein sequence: CASSTPLEPWDTQYF.

The DNA of the CDR3 is TGTGCCAGCAGCTCGTGGGGGCTTCATGGCTACACCTTC. Translating gives CASSSWGLHGYTF. The V call is TRBV5-6, the J call TRBJ1-2, with D perhaps matching TRBD1 (6 bases). The CDR3 length is 13 residues. Germline-derived CDR1 and CDR2 are SGHDT and YYEEEE. Trimming removed 3 bases from V and 6 bases from J, with 12 bases in between.